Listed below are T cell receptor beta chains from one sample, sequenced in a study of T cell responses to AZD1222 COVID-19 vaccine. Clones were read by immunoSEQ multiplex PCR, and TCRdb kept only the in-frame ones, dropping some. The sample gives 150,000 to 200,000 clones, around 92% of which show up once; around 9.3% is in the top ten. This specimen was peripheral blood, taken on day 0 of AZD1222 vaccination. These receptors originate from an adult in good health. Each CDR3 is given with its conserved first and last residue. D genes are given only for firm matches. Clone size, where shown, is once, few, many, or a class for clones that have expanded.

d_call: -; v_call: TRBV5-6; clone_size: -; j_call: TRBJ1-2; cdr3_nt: TGTGCCAGCAGCCGCCGGGACGCAGCTAACTATGGCTACACCTTC; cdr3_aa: CASSRRDAANYGYTF
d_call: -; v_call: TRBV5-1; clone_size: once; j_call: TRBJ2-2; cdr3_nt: TGCGCCAGCAGCTTATCCGGGACACGGGGTACCGGGGAGCTGTTTTTT; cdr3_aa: CASSLSGTRGTGELFF
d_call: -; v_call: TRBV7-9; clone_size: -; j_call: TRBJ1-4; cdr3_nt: TGTGCCAGCAGTAGGGGGGGCGCAGAAAAACTGTTTTTT; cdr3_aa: CASSRGGAEKLFF
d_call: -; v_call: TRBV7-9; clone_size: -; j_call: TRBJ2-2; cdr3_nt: TGTGCCAGCAGTTCCGCCCCCGGGACTTCCAACACCGGGGAGCTGTTTTTT; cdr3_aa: CASSSAPGTSNTGELFF
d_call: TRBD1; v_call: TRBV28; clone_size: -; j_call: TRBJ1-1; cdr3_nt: TGTGCCAGCAGTAACCGGGACAGGCTTAGCGCTTTCTTT; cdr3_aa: CASSNRDRLSAFF
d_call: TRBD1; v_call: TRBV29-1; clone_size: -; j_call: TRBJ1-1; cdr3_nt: TGCAGCGTGTTCCGACAGGGACGGGGCACTGAAGCTTTCTTT; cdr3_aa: CSVFRQGRGTEAFF
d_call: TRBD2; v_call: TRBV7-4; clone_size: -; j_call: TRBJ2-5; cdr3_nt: TGTGCCAGCAGCTTAGGGACTAGCGGGAGGGTAAAGACCCAGTACTTC; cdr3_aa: CASSLGTSGRVKTQYF
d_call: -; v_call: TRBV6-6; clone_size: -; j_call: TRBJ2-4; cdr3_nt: TGTGCCAGCAGTTACTCAGTTGGCGGGAAAAACATTCAGTACTTC; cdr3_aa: CASSYSVGGKNIQYF
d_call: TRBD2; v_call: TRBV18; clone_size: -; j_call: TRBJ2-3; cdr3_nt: TGTGCCAGCTCACAGGGAGGGAACTCAGATACGCAGTATTTT; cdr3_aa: CASSQGGNSDTQYF
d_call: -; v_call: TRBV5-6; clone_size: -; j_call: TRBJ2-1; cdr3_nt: TGTGCCAGCAGCTTCCCCGGGACGGTAAACAATGAGCAGTTCTTC; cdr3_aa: CASSFPGTVNNEQFF
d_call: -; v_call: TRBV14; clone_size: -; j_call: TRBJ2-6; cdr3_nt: TGTGCCAGCAGCCTCGCTCCCGTGGGATCTGGGGCCAACGTCCTGACTTTC; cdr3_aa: CASSLAPVGSGANVLTF
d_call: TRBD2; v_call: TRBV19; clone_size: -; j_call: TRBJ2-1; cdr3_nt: TGTGCCAGTAGTATGAGCGGGGGGGCCTACAATGAGCAGTTCTTC; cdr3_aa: CASSMSGGAYNEQFF
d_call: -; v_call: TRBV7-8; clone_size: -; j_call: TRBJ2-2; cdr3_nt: TGTGCCAGCAAACCTGCGGGGAGTGGCACCGGGGAGCTGTTTTTT; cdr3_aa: CASKPAGSGTGELFF
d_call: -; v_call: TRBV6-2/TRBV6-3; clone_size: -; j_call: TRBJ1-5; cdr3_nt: TGTGCCAGCAGTTACTTCGAGCAGATCTATAGCAATCAGCCCCAGCATTTT; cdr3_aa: CASSYFEQIYSNQPQHF
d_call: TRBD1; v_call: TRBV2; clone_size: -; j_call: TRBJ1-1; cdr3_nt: TGTGCCAGCCGGGACAGGGAAGGTTCGCGCGCTGAAGCTTTCTTT; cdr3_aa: CASRDREGSRAEAFF
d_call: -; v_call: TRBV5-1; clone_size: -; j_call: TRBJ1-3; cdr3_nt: TGCGCCAGCAAGGAAGATGGAAACACCATATATTTT; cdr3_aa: CASKEDGNTIYF
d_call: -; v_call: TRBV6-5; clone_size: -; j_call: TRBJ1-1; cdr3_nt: TGTGCCAGCAGTCTAGGCCAGGCCCAGGGAAGGGAAGCTTTCTTT; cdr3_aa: CASSLGQAQGREAFF
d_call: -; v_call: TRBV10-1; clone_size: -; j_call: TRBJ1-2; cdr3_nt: TGCGCCAGCTCAGAGGGGGGGATCGGCTACACCTTC; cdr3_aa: CASSEGGIGYTF
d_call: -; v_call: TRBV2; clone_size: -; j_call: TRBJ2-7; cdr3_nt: TGTGCCAGCAGTGGGGGAAGCGAGCAGTACTTC; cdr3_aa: CASSGGSEQYF
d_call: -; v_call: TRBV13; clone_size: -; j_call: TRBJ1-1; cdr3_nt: TGTGCCAGCAGCTGGGAGTCAGGGAGTATCACTGAAGCTTTCTTT; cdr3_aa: CASSWESGSITEAFF
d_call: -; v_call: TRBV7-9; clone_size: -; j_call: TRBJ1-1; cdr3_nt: TGTGCCAGCAGCTTGGGGAGACTCACTGAAGCTTTCTTT; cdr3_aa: CASSLGRLTEAFF
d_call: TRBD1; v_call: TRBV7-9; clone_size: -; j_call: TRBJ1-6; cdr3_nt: TGTGCCAGCAGCCTAGGACAGGGGGGTTCACCCCTCCACTTT; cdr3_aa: CASSLGQGGSPLHF
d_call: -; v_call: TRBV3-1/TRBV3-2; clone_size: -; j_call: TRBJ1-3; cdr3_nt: TGTGCCAGCAGCCCCCAGGGAAACACCATATATTTT; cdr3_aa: CASSPQGNTIYF
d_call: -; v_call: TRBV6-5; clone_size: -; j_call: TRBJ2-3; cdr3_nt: TGTGCCAGCAGTTGGGCGGGCAGGGGCACAGATACGCAGTATTTT; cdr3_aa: CASSWAGRGTDTQYF
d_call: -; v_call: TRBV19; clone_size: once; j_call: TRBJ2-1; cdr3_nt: TGTGCCAGTAGTTTTACGGCCAGGGACATGCAGTTCTTC; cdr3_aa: CASSFTARDMQFF
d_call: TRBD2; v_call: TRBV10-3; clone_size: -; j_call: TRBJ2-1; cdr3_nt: TGTGCCATCACCGAAGCGACTAGCGGGATCAATGAGCAGTTCTTC; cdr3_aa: CAITEATSGINEQFF
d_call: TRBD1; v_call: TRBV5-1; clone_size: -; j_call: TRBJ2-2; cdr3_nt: TGCGCCAGCAGAGGATGGGACAGGGGAAGGTTTACCGGGGAGCTGTTTTTT; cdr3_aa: CASRGWDRGRFTGELFF
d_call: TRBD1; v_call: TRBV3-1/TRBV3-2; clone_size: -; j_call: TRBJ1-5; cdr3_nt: TGTGCCAGCAGCCAAGAGGGGAACAGGGGGCGGCGGCAGCCCCAGCATTTT; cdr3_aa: CASSQEGNRGRRQPQHF
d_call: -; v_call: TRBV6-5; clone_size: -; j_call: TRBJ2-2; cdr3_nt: TGTGCCAGCGGGGCGAACACCGGGGAGCTGTTTTTT; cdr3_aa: CASGANTGELFF
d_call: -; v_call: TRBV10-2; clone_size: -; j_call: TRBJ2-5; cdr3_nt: TGCGCCAGCAGTCCCCGCGGGTGGTACCAAGAGACCCAGTACTTC; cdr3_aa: CASSPRGWYQETQYF
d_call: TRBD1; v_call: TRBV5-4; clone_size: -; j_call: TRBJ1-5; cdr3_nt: TGTGCCAGCAGCTCGGGGGGACAGCATAGCAATCAGCCCCAGCATTTT; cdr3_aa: CASSSGGQHSNQPQHF
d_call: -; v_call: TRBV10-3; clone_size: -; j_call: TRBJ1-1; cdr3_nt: TGTGCCATCAGGTCGGCCAGGGCGGGCACTGAAGCTTTCTTT; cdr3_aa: CAIRSARAGTEAFF
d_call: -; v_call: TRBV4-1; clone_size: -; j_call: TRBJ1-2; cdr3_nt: TGCGCCAGCAGCCCCAGAGGACCTTTACTTAACTATGGCTACACCTTC; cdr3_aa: CASSPRGPLLNYGYTF
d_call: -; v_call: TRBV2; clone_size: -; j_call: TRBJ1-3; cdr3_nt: TGTGCCAGCAAAACAGGGAGCTCTGGAAACACCATATATTTT; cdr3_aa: CASKTGSSGNTIYF
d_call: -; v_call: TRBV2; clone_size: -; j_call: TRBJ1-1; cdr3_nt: TGTGCCAGCAGTGAAAGTGGCCCCACGAACACTGAAGCTTTCTTT; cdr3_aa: CASSESGPTNTEAFF
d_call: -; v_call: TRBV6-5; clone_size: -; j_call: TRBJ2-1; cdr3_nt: TGTGCCAGCAGTCCCGGACTGGCCAATGAGCAGTTCTTC; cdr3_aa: CASSPGLANEQFF
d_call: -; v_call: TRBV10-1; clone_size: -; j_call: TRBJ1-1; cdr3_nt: TGCGCCCGCCGCGGGCCCGGGAAACTCGGGAGCACTGAAGCTTTCTTT; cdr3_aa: CARRGPGKLGSTEAFF
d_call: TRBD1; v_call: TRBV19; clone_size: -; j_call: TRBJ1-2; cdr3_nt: TGTGCCAGTAGTTTGGCAGGGGGCGTCTATGGCTACACCTTC; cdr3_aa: CASSLAGGVYGYTF
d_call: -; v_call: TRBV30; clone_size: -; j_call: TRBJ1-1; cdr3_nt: TGTGCCTGGAGTCTCAGGGCCGACGGTGAAGCTTTCTTT; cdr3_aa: CAWSLRADGEAFF
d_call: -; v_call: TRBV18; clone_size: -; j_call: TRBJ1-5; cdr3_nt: TGTGCCAGCGGGGAGGGGGGCCGCAGTCGTCAGCCCCAGCATTTT; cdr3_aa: CASGEGGRSRQPQHF
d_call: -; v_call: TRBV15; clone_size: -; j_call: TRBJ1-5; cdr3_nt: TGTGCCACCAGCAGATTTGGGCAGCCCCAGCATTTT; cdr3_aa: CATSRFGQPQHF
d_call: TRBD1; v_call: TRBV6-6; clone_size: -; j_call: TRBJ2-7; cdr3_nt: TGTGCCAGCAGTCAACGATTCCCAGGGACAGGACCGGGCTACGAGCAGTACTTC; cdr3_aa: CASSQRFPGTGPGYEQYF
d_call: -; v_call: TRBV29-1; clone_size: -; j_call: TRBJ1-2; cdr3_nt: TGCAGCGTTCAGGCTAAGGGATCGGATGGCTACACCTTC; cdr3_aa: CSVQAKGSDGYTF
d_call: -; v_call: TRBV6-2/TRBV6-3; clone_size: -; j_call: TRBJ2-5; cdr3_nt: TGTGCCAGCAGTTTAAAGACCCATCGCACAGGGCACCAAGAGACCCAGTACTTC; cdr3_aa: CASSLKTHRTGHQETQYF
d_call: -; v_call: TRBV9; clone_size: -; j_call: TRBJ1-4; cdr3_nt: TGTGCCAGCAGCCGATCTCTTCGGGGGCAGACCAAACTGTTTTTT; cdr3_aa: CASSRSLRGQTKLFF